The clone carrying this TCR beta chain was counted many times. Trimming stripped 1 base from V and 8 bases from J, with 3 bases between. The germline CDR1 and CDR2 sequences are LGHDT and YNNKEL (reference sequence). The CDR3 spans 11 residues. The data stem from a study of identical twins. MiXCR, run by TCRdb on the 5' RACE reads, gives a single entry per CDR3 protein. This sample yields hundreds of thousands of distinct CDR3 sequences, of which around 20% are seen a single time; over 4% belongs to the top ten. This same sample was also taken into another study, of T cells expressing NK-cell markers. Per that paper: CD8+ T cells in more than five donors included dominant NKG2C+ clonotypes at roughly 1.0-7.0%.

V is TRBV3-1 and J is TRBJ2-1; unclear D gene. The sequenced material came from PBMCs. This sequence was found in a woman aged 18-30 years in good health. CDR3 sequence: CASSQGHEQFF. CDR3 bases: TGTGCCAGCAGCCAAGGTCATGAGCAGTTCTTC.